This is a list of T cell receptor beta chains from one sample in a study of blood T cell repertoires in COVID-19. Libraries were prepared by immunoSEQ multiplex PCR; TCRdb keeps only in-frame clonotypes and omits some of them. Of about 260,000 clones listed, 75% to 90% were seen once; the top ten hold about 4.3%. The sample comprised peripheral blood. The receptor set was obtained from a man between 60 and 75 years old who had recovered from COVID-19. Both conserved end residues are part of each CDR3. D genes are given only for firm matches. The size of a clone is reported for some rows only, either as once, few or many, or as a class for expanded clones.

j_call v_call d_call clone_size cdr3_length cdr3_aa cdr3_nt
TRBJ1-1 TRBV28 TRBD1 . 12 CASSLQQGRAFF TGTGCCAGCAGTCTCCAACAGGGGCGAGCTTTCTTT
TRBJ1-2 TRBV5-1 TRBD1 . 13 CASSMGQGYGYTF TGCGCCAGCAGCATGGGACAGGGTTATGGCTACACCTTC
TRBJ1-1 TRBV6-2/TRBV6-3 . . 14 CASSFPRANTEAFF TGTGCCAGCAGTTTCCCCAGGGCCAACACTGAAGCTTTCTTT
TRBJ2-1 TRBV6-6 . . 12 CASSSTSNEQFF TGTGCCAGCAGTTCCACATCCAATGAGCAGTTCTTC
TRBJ2-3 TRBV4-1 TRBD2 . 13 CASSLAGGNTQYF TGCGCCAGCAGCCTAGCGGGAGGGAATACGCAGTATTTT
TRBJ2-7 TRBV28 TRBD1 . 14 CASSRDRVVYEQYF TGTGCCAGCAGTCGGGACAGGGTAGTCTACGAGCAGTACTTC
TRBJ1-3 TRBV6-6 TRBD1 . 17 CASSPRTGYGSGNTIYF TGTGCCAGCAGTCCTAGGACAGGGTATGGATCTGGAAACACCATATATTTT
TRBJ2-7 TRBV2 TRBD2 . 13 CARGLAVTGEQYF TGTGCCAGGGGACTAGCGGTAACGGGGGAGCAGTACTTC
TRBJ2-2 TRBV2 . . 15 CASNSGTLGAGELFF TGTGCCAGCAACTCGGGGACTCTCGGAGCCGGGGAGCTGTTTTTT
TRBJ1-5 TRBV10-2 TRBD1 . 13 CASRQGVGQPQHF TGCGCCAGCAGGCAGGGGGTAGGTCAGCCCCAGCATTTT
TRBJ2-3 TRBV5-1 . . 15 CASRWTEISTDTQYF TGCGCCAGCAGGTGGACAGAAATAAGCACAGATACGCAGTATTTT
TRBJ2-3 TRBV12-3/TRBV12-4 . . 13 CASSSLELDTQYF TGTGCCAGCAGTTCCCTAGAACTAGATACGCAGTATTTT
TRBJ1-5 TRBV2 TRBD1 . 15 CASSPSGTGGQPQHF TGTGCCAGCAGCCCCTCCGGGACAGGGGGTCAGCCCCAGCATTTT
TRBJ2-7 TRBV6-5 . . 15 CASSYSVARGYEQYF TGTGCCAGCAGTTACTCAGTAGCTAGGGGCTACGAGCAGTACTTC
TRBJ2-1 TRBV9 . . 12 CASSATYNEQFF TGTGCCAGCAGCGCAACCTACAATGAGCAGTTCTTC
TRBJ1-6 TRBV3-1/TRBV3-2 TRBD1 . 15 CASSDTDRGNSPLHF TGTGCCAGCAGCGATACCGACAGGGGTAATTCACCCCTCCACTTT
TRBJ1-4 TRBV7-8 . . 14 CASSLYSANEKLFF TGTGCCAGCAGCTTATACAGTGCTAATGAAAAACTGTTTTTT
TRBJ2-3 TRBV5-1 TRBD2 few 16 CASSLTWTSGTDTQYF TGCGCCAGCAGCTTGACCTGGACTAGCGGTACAGATACGCAGTATTTT
TRBJ2-5 TRBV6-6 TRBD2 . 14 CASRLGGSRETQYF TGTGCCAGCAGACTCGGGGGGTCTCGAGAGACCCAGTACTTC
TRBJ2-1 TRBV7-7 TRBD2 . 15 CASSLAPSGGAEQFF TGTGCTAGCAGCTTAGCCCCTAGCGGGGGGGCTGAGCAGTTCTTC
TRBJ2-2 TRBV3-1/TRBV3-2 TRBD1 . 13 CASKQGYTGELFF TGTGCCAGTAAACAGGGGTACACCGGGGAGCTGTTTTTT
TRBJ2-7 TRBV11-3 TRBD2 . 17 CASSLGTSAFSSYEQYF TGTGCCAGCAGCTTGGGAACTAGCGCCTTTAGCTCCTACGAGCAGTACTTC
TRBJ2-7 TRBV30 TRBD1 . 13 CAQEKTGVYEQYF TGTGCCCAAGAAAAGACAGGGGTCTACGAGCAGTACTTC
TRBJ2-6 TRBV2 . . 15 CASSDWGPGANVLTF TGTGCCAGCAGTGATTGGGGCCCTGGGGCCAACGTCCTGACTTTC
TRBJ1-2 TRBV12-3/TRBV12-4 . . 13 CASSLKAGYGYTF TGTGCCAGCAGTTTAAAGGCGGGGTATGGCTACACCTTC
TRBJ1-4 TRBV24-1 . . 18 CATSDFDCDEGPPEKLFF TGTGCCACCAGTGACTTTGACTGTGACGAGGGCCCGCCGGAAAAACTGTTTTTT
TRBJ2-1 TRBV4-2 TRBD2 . 15 CASSPTGGAWNEQFF TGTGCCAGCAGCCCGACGGGGGGGGCCTGGAATGAGCAGTTCTTC
TRBJ1-1 TRBV6-5 . . 14 CASRIRRGDTEAFF TGTGCCAGCAGGATCCGCAGGGGTGACACTGAAGCTTTCTTT
TRBJ2-7 TRBV3-1/TRBV3-2 TRBD1 . 15 CASSQVRTGLYEQYF TGTGCCAGCAGCCAAGTCAGGACAGGACTCTACGAGCAGTACTTC
TRBJ2-6 TRBV28 . . 14 CASRSLGGANVLTF TGTGCCAGCAGGAGCCTCGGGGGGGCCAACGTCCTGACTTTC
TRBJ1-3 TRBV7-9 TRBD1 few 16 CASRALWTGTGNTIYF TGTGCCAGCAGGGCCCTGTGGACAGGGACTGGAAACACCATATATTTT
TRBJ2-7 TRBV11-2 TRBD2 . 18 CASSRWGGRAFFTYEQYF TGTGCCAGCAGCCGGTGGGGCGGGAGGGCCTTTTTCACCTACGAGCAGTACTTC
TRBJ1-1 TRBV6-1 TRBD1 . 16 CASSGTGGFRDTEAFF TGTGCCAGCAGTGGGACAGGGGGTTTTCGTGACACTGAAGCTTTCTTT
TRBJ2-3 TRBV29-1 . . 13 CSVEGRAGDTQYF TGCAGCGTTGAGGGTAGGGCGGGAGATACGCAGTATTTT
TRBJ1-5 TRBV30 . . 15 CACVAGGFPNQPQHF TGTGCCTGCGTGGCCGGGGGGTTCCCCAATCAGCCCCAGCATTTT
TRBJ1-2 TRBV19 . . 12 CASSMQGYGYTF TGTGCCAGTAGTATGCAGGGGTATGGCTACACCTTC
TRBJ1-2 TRBV3-1/TRBV3-2 . . 14 CASSPRPRGVGYTF TGTGCCAGCAGCCCAAGGCCCCGCGGGGTTGGCTACACCTTC
TRBJ2-5 TRBV5-4 TRBD1 . 15 CASSLGDRPQETQYF TGTGCCAGCAGCTTGGGGGACAGACCCCAAGAGACCCAGTACTTC
TRBJ2-2 TRBV18 TRBD2 . 16 CASSPAGGVNTGELFF TGTGCCAGCTCGCCAGCGGGAGGGGTGAACACCGGGGAGCTGTTTTTT
TRBJ2-7 TRBV18 . once 12 CASSQSTYEQYF TGTGCCAGCTCCCAAAGCACCTACGAGCAGTACTTC
TRBJ1-2 TRBV7-9 TRBD1 . 13 CASSIGQGPLPTF TGTGCCAGCAGCATCGGACAGGGTCCTTTACCCACCTTC
TRBJ2-7 TRBV30 . once 13 CAWSVSPTYEQYF TGTGCCTGGAGTGTATCCCCCACCTACGAGCAGTACTTC
TRBJ1-4 TRBV28 TRBD1 . 15 CASREMGQGGEKLFF TGTGCCAGCAGGGAGATGGGACAGGGAGGCGAAAAACTGTTTTTT
TRBJ1-2 TRBV28 . . 15 CASRARFLSNYGYTF TGTGCCAGCAGAGCGCGTTTTTTGTCTAACTATGGCTACACCTTC
TRBJ2-3 TRBV5-6 . . 14 CASSKLGSTDTQYF TGTGCCAGCAGCAAACTCGGGTCGACAGATACGCAGTATTTT
TRBJ1-3 TRBV9 TRBD1 few 15 CASSSQGTAGNTIYF TGTGCCAGCAGCTCACAGGGGACAGCTGGAAACACCATATATTTT
TRBJ1-1 TRBV5-6 TRBD1 . 16 CASSRRDRISNTEAFF TGTGCCAGCAGCAGGCGGGACAGGATATCGAACACTGAAGCTTTCTTT
TRBJ1-1 TRBV5-6 . . 14 CASSLVWRSTEAFF TGTGCCAGCAGCTTGGTATGGCGGAGCACTGAAGCTTTCTTT
TRBJ2-5 TRBV5-1 TRBD2 . 13 CASSLRLAETQYF TGCGCCAGCAGCCTACGACTAGCTGAGACCCAGTACTTC
TRBJ2-2 TRBV28 TRBD1 . 16 CASRRQGGLDTGELFF TGTGCCAGCAGACGACAGGGTGGTCTTGACACCGGGGAGCTGTTTTTT
TRBJ2-1 TRBV6-5 . . 11 CATGSYNEQFF TGTGCCACCGGTAGCTACAATGAGCAGTTCTTC
TRBJ2-2 TRBV5-1 TRBD1 . 15 CASSPDRAGAGELFF TGCGCCAGCAGCCCGGACAGGGCTGGGGCCGGGGAGCTGTTTTTT
TRBJ1-2 TRBV25-1 . . 15 CASSDTQTGRYGYTF TGTGCCAGCAGTGATACCCAAACGGGTCGGTATGGCTACACCTTC